Below, 7 T cell receptor beta chains from the same sample are listed, as sequenced in a study of human T cells and chemical hapten exposure. Time point given: patch test 3, about 24 weeks after DPC sensitization. Regarding treatment: therapeutic diphenylcyclopropenone sensitization with weekly scalp DPC. TCRdb analysed the RACE reads with MiXCR anew, one entry per CDR3 protein. The table shows tens of thousands of distinct CDR3 sequences, with 11% occurring only once. Sequenced material: whole blood, taken in connection with sensitization to the hapten diphenylcyclopropenone (DPC). Source of these receptors: a woman aged 45 to 65 with alopecia areata. Some clones in this sample may be carry-over from other donors' samples.

This clonotype was counted many times. The chain carries TRBV29-1 and TRBJ2-7; 9 positions agree with TRBD2. The germline CDR1 and CDR2 sequences are SQVTM and ANQGSEA. This CDR3 contains 13 residues. V dropped 4 bases and J dropped 3; count of bases not matched to a gene: 4. The CDR3 bases are TGCAGCGTTGCGGCGGGGGGGAACTACGAGCAGTACTTC. Its protein product is CSVAAGGNYEQYF.

The V call is TRBV5-1, the J call TRBJ2-7; the D gene is possibly TRBD1 (5 bases). Trimming stripped 4 bases from V and 1 base from J, with 12 bases between. The CDR3 consists of 14 residues. In germline, CDR1 is SGHRS, CDR2 YFSETQ. Written as DNA, the CDR3 is TGCGCCAGCAGCGTGGGCAGGGCATCCTACGAGCAGTACTTC. Translating gives CASSVGRASYEQYF. Full variable domain (remainder filled in from reference TRBV5-1 and TRBJ2-7): KAGVTQTPRYLIKTRGQQVTLSCSPISGHRSVSWYQQTPGQGLQFLFEYFSETQRNKGNFPGRFSGRQFSNSRSEMNVSTLELGDSALYLCASSVGRASYEQYFGPGTRLTVT.

This clonotype was seen ten or more times. V and J are TRBV7-9 and TRBJ1-4; D perhaps matches TRBD1 (5 bases). The V end was cut by 5 bases, the J end by 5 bases, with 15 bases between. This CDR3 comprises 15 residues. The germline gives CDR1 SEHNR, CDR2 FQNEAQ (reference sequence). CDR3 region: CASSGIGEGNEKLFF. DNA for the CDR3: TGTGCCAGCAGCGGAATTGGCGAGGGGAATGAAAAACTGTTTTTT.

This clonotype appeared a few times. The rearrangement links TRBV7-6 to TRBJ2-7; D not resolved. The germline V gene encodes CDR1 SGHVS and CDR2 FNYEAQ. V was pared by 4 bases and J by 8 bases, with 12 bases between. The CDR3 contains 12 residues. The CDR3 here is CASSSDVVKQYF. CDR3 nucleotides: TGTGCCAGCAGCTCGGACGTCGTCAAGCAGTACTTC.

J is TRBJ1-4 and V is TRBV28; no clear D gene. This CDR3 has 13 amino acids. V shed 6 bases and J shed 8 bases, with 13 bases lying between them. Germline assignment: CDR1 MDHEN and CDR2 SYDVKM. The CDR3 loop reads CASSKSFQEKLFF. The CDR3 bases are TGTGCCAGCAGCAAAAGTTTTCAGGAAAAACTGTTTTTT.

This clonotype has only a few counts. This chain connects TRBV12-3 or TRBV12-4 to TRBJ1-3; possible D gene TRBD1, 5 bases. This CDR3 spans 14 amino acids. V shed 2 bases and J shed 4 bases, with 9 bases lying between them. The CDR3 DNA reads as TGTGCCAGCAGTTTATCGCCAGGGGGAAACACCATATATTTT. Protein: CASSLSPGGNTIYF.

This clonotype came up many times. CDR3 in DNA: TGCGCCAGCAGCCAGGTAGGGTCCGGGACAGGGGCCAGCTCCTACAATGAGCAGTTCTTC. Its translation is CASSQVGSGTGASSYNEQFF. The chain recombines TRBV4-3 with TRBJ2-1; 10 nucleotides line up with TRBD1. With 3 bases clipped from V and 0 bases from J, the junction kept 14 bases outside the gene matches. The CDR3 length is 20 residues. Germline CDR1 LGHNA, CDR2 YSLEER.